This T cell receptor beta chain was observed in a study of cytomegalovirus exposure and HLA in healthy donors (dated by TCRdb to about 2017). At the level of the whole study: An earlier analysis of approximately 590 of the donors reported 250 to 350 Gb of sequence data and some 100 million unique TCR beta sequences from 150 million to 200 million T cells. Donor age, sex, ethnicity and CMV serostatus were collected together with the repertoire data. All discovery cohort repertoires had been generated using a single sequencing platform. An early release that covered about 640 HLA-typed donors contained approximately 300 gigabases of sequencing data and tens of millions of unique TCR sequences. High-throughput TCR immunosequencing, statistical association of individual TCRs with disease status, and machine learning were combined to predict cytomegalovirus infection status. A later genetic analysis took genome-wide SNP genotypes for about 55% of the 666 donors and used that subset as a discovery cohort. HLA typing covered class I and class II loci at four-digit resolution. Among about 390 genotyped donors of the cohort, an average of roughly 240,000 unique TCR beta nucleotide sequences were sequenced per donor, 15% to 20% of them non-productive. In addition to the first cohort of roughly 700 subjects, a separate validation cohort of around 110 different subjects was used. Because of strong linkage in the cohort, roughly five DR-DQ haplotypes were treated as single units for association and clustering. The aim of the study was to test whether cataloging public T cell receptors could identify signatures of past pathogen exposure. The study used immunosequencing to profile the T cell repertoires of approximately 690 subjects and linked those repertoires to cytomegalovirus serostatus. In an earlier analysis of a few hundred of the donors, high-throughput TCR beta sequencing was used to judge whether each TCR beta V gene segment behaved as functional or pseudogenic. A later analysis re-analyzed previously published TCR beta repertoires from 650 to 800 donors and added high-resolution HLA genotyping to study TCR occurrence patterns. In the later analysis, no new phenotypic data were used to find candidate immune exposures; instead, reliance was placed on TCR beta sequences and their occurrence across donors. Typing coverage varied by locus: about 629-640 donors for A, B, C, DRB1 and DQB1; more than 500 for DQA1; 606 for DPA1; 450 to 480 for DPB1. Of the 300 to 400 genotyped donors, around 81% fell in the genetic ancestry cluster associated with self-reported Caucasian donors.

Concerning this clone: The clone's antigen remains unknown. There are no base qualities to consult, and no much larger clone falls within one base.

Library prep was done by the immunoSEQ multiplex PCR assay. A mixture of 60 forward primers for TCR Vbeta segments and 13 reverse primers for TCR Jbeta segments was used in the multiplex PCR. The CDR3 region of rearranged TCR beta genes was amplified from genomic DNA with a multiplex PCR assay. Amplified TCR beta libraries were sequenced as 87-base-pair reads on the Illumina HiSeq System. The source study handled its data this way. In a later analysis, 77 million or so unique TCR beta chains were counted across the 650 to 700 repertoires, and roughly 11 million of these chains were shared by at least two donors. To remove PCR and sequencing errors, raw reads were error-corrected and collapsed into unique sequences using a nearest-neighbor algorithm that merged closely related sequences. Alignment of CDR3 sequences to IMGT reference sequences was used to assign V, D and J gene segments. For a sequence to be retained, a match of at least six nucleotides was required to both a V gene segment and a J gene segment. Rearrangements were classified as productive when the CDR3 lacked stop codons and remained in frame with V and J, and all other rearrangements were classified as non-productive. Following IMGT convention, CDR3 was defined as the stretch from the second conserved V-encoded cysteine up to the conserved J-encoded phenylalanine. Sequences without an unambiguous match to a single V gene segment were excluded from the earlier analysis of several hundred of the donors. In an earlier analysis of several hundred of the donors, a V segment was called functional when productive rearrangements were above 56.7%, and segregating when the standard deviation between donors exceeded 5%. A statistical classification framework was built to diagnose cytomegalovirus status from the catalog of TCR beta chain sequences. V and J gene assignment, in a later analysis, came from comparing TCR nucleotide sequences with IMGT/GENE-DB human TR gene sequences. The TCRdist pipeline was used in a later analysis to assign CDR3 sequences and most-parsimonious VDJ recombination scenarios. In a later analysis, each TCR beta chain was defined by its CDR3 amino acid sequence together with its V-gene family, and reads without a unique V-gene family were excluded. As a way to deal with suspected cross-contamination and a sequencing artifact, a later analysis dropped 450 to 600 nucleotide sequences that were highly shared and had low generation probability. A later analysis calculated a clonal expansion index for each public chain from normalized within-repertoire ranks of inferred template counts. A later analysis computed generation probabilities with a VDJ recombination model fitted to out-of-frame rearrangements, and checked the results against IGoR. A later analysis scored TCR-TCR, TCR-HLA and TCR-CMV co-occurrence with hypergeometric tests, applying a repertoire-size bias correction to TCR pairs. To estimate false discovery rates, a later analysis permuted the HLA or CMV assignments 20 times. A later analysis grouped co-occurring TCRs with DBSCAN, adding TCRdist sequence similarity when clustering within HLA-allele-positive subsets. Co-occurrence clustering excluded repertoires with fewer than 30,000 or more than 120,000 public chains, plus five with anomalous nucleotide sharing. TCRdb stores this immuneACCESS table with in-frame sequences only. Part of the clones is absent; in the studies checked, under half of the shortfall reflects unresolved V genes, and no reason is known for the rest. Clone size and the V and J calls come from that table; the DNA yielded D and trimming. The sample includes 180,000 or so clones, with roughly 74% observed a single time. Roughly 7.6% of the sample goes to the ten largest clones.

Findings and caveats that apply to the study as a whole: A later analysis found that most CMV-associated TCR beta chains appeared HLA-restricted, with HLA associations seemingly driven largely by CMV exposure. In both the original and validation cohorts, the classifier was reported to diagnose cytomegalovirus status with high specificity and sensitivity. Because some donors lacked HLA typing at each locus, the association tests relied only on the typed subset. A further reported finding was that TCR beta sequences accurately predicted the HLA-A and HLA-B alleles for most subjects in the first cohort. Immune exposure information for the cohort was limited to CMV serostatus. Several of the top co-occurrence clusters appeared to be linked to parvovirus B19, influenza, CMV and Epstein-Barr virus, according to a later analysis. A later analysis found that TCR association rates varied across HLA loci, with DRB1 alleles showing the most associated TCRs and HLA-C alleles the fewest. A later analysis found that HLA-associated TCR beta chains were more clonally expanded and had lower generation probabilities than equally common non-associated chains. Across donors, most TCR sequences were observed very rarely, whereas some public TCRs were present in many individuals. According to the authors, the approach could potentially be generalized to other disease states and immunological phenotypes. The sequencing pipeline was judged likely to have produced a cluster of highly shared sequence variants as a technical artifact. Linkage disequilibrium might explain the correlated functional status among segregating V segments, but an unknown experimental factor could not be ruled out. In vitro tests confirmed that a few of the cytomegalovirus-associated TCR beta chains recognize cytomegalovirus antigens. A later genetic analysis associated a missense DCLRE1C variant with V-gene and J-gene trimming of TCR beta chains, and an independent cohort replicated the association. Presence/absence analyses assumed roughly uniform sequencing depth across donors, an assumption that may not hold. According to a later genetic analysis, donors in an Asian-associated ancestry cluster had fewer N-insertions in productive TCRs than the approximately 700-donor mean. The 87-base-pair reads could not distinguish some IMGT-functional V segments, including TRBV6-2 and TRBV6-3, so those segments were excluded. Because counts were too low, seventeen rarely observed V segments, including chromosome 9 orphons, were excluded from the earlier analysis of fewer than 650 of the donors. An earlier analysis of several hundred of the donors showed that most TCR beta V segments appeared in productive rearrangements either about 87% or about 30% of the time, which broadly matched IMGT annotations. This cohort had only TCR beta chains sequenced, and the lack of alpha or paired-chain data limited which features could be detected. Assigning TCR associations to individual alleles was difficult when HLA alleles, especially DR and DQ, strongly co-occurred. Specific HLA alleles were associated with more than 15,000 TCR beta sequences at a false discovery rate of 0.05 in a later analysis. The study gave a list of 150 to 200 TCR beta chains associated with cytomegalovirus.

The cohort was made up of approximately 700 healthy bone marrow donors. All cohort members were sampled while nominally healthy, although unrecorded immune exposures were likely present. The donor was CMV seropositive and was included in the group of 250 to 300 seropositive cohort members. A peripheral blood sample was provided by each donor, and peripheral blood mononuclear cells were used for TCR beta sequencing. Genomic DNA was extracted from the blood cell samples with the Qiagen DNeasy Blood Extraction Kit. Spanning cysteine to phenylalanine, the CDR3 consists of 17 amino acids. Only the CDR3 part of the read is kept: 51 bases, read in frame from the first base. V drops 2 bases and J drops 0 bases, leaving 14 bases in between. The germline V gene supplies CDR1 LGHNA and CDR2 YSLEER.

This receptor was identified in a woman aged 40 to 55 in good health and CMV-seropositive. Source material: PBMCs. The rearrangement joined TRBV4-3 to TRBJ1-3; the best D guess is TRBD1, with 6 bases matching. The sequence in DNA is TGCGCCAGCAGCCAACAACCAGGGGAATTCTCTGGAAACACCATATATTTT. It codes for CASSQQPGEFSGNTIYF.